This TCR beta chain was captured by sequencing in a study of molecular identifiers for immune sequencing clone quantification. Study as a whole: Four of five RNA aliquots from around 18,000 or 91,000 naive CD8 T cells were sequenced.

V was clipped by 0 bases and J by 2 bases, with 14 bases between them. Germline lookup yields CDR1 SEHNR and CDR2 FQNEAQ (reference sequence). This CDR3 spans 16 amino acids. General study findings and limits: Whereas naive cells kept under 1% of molecules in clones above 20 RNA copies, such clones held over 99% in effectors. Highly expanded clone sizes could be underestimated by identical TCR molecules sharing a barcode.

TCRdb analysed the PCR reads with MiXCR anew, one entry per CDR3 protein. Seen here are roughly 320,000 distinct CDR3 sequences, roughly 24% observed once, and the top ten hold roughly 0.7%. In its sample, this clonotype was seen many times. Its antigen is not known. This receptor was obtained from a human donor in good health. Some libraries in this study had Jurkat cell RNA spiked in. Sequencing was carried out using naive CD8+ T cells from blood, with Jurkat cell RNA spiked in. Indicated subset: FACS-sorted CD8+CD4-CCR7+CD45RA+ naive T cells. The V and J genes are TRBV7-9 and TRBJ2-7, with no clear D. CDR3 loop: CASSLASRDSTYEQYF. CDR3 coding DNA: TGTGCCAGCAGCTTAGCGAGCAGAGACTCAACCTACGAGCAGTACTTC.